This TCR beta chain comes out of a study of blood T cell repertoires in COVID-19. Study overall: From T cells, B-cell-depleted T cells, or PBMCs came the material, which was cDNA or gDNA.

The ends lost 4 bases at V and 6 bases at J; junction bases unmatched: 7. This CDR3 comprises 13 residues. Germline V CDR1 and CDR2: SGDLS, YYNGEE. Per the authors' pipeline: Amplification of reference gene primers provided the estimated nucleated cell counts. Method: immunoSEQ multiplex PCR; TCRdb's copy keeps in-frame clones and lacks some. V and J calls and clone size are as listed in that table; D and trimming were resolved from the DNA. This table holds approximately 90,000 clones, approximately 80% found once. This chain connects TRBV9 to TRBJ2-7; 7 nucleotides line up with TRBD1. Specimen: peripheral blood. The sequence was obtained from a human donor in a cohort sampled during active COVID-19. The CDR3, as DNA: TGTGCCAGCAGCCTGGGACAGACTCTCGAGCAGTACTTC. This translates into CASSLGQTLEQYF.